Reported below is one T cell receptor beta chain. The antigen remains unidentified. This entry belongs to a study of T cell responses to AZD1222 COVID-19 vaccine. Findings and caveats of the study: Donor demographics were predominantly white British with a female majority; clonal diversity may be underestimated.

Germline CDR1 reads SGHRS; CDR2 reads YFSETQ. Unmatched junction bases numbered 6, after V lost 3 bases and J lost 3 bases. The CDR3 consists of 16 residues. Data came from immunoSEQ multiplex PCR; TCRdb stores just in-frame clones and leaves some out. The sample yields some 120,000 clones, approximately 89% seen once. The receptor was derived from an adult in good health. Sequenced here: peripheral blood, sampled on day 0 of AZD1222 vaccination. The V call is TRBV5-1, the J call TRBJ2-1; TRBD2 aligns across 10 bases. In DNA form, the CDR3 reads TGCGCCAGCAGCTCGACGGGACTAGCGAACTACAATGAGCAGTTCTTC. Protein: CASSSTGLANYNEQFF.